This T cell receptor (beta chain) was obtained from a study of cytomegalovirus exposure and HLA in healthy donors. Study-wide results and limits: Later findings reportedly placed an Asian-associated ancestry cluster below the roughly 700-donor mean for N-insertions. Cytomegalovirus status, reportedly, was diagnosed with high specificity and sensitivity by the classifier. TCR beta sequences reportedly predicted the HLA-A and HLA-B alleles of most subjects accurately.

On this clone itself: Its target is unknown.

Use of 60 Vbeta and 13 Jbeta primers characterized the PCR. Under the authors' procedure: Later analysis identified approximately 80 million unique TCR beta chains, 9 million to 12 million shared. Sequencing was performed with immunoSEQ multiplex PCR; in TCRdb, only in-frame clones are kept and a portion is missing. V and J calls and clone size are those listed in that table; D and trimming were worked out from the DNA. The table records roughly 150,000 clones, roughly 85% of them present only once. Germline CDR1 is SGHAT and CDR2 is FQDESV (reference sequence). The CDR3 has 18 amino acids. Trimming cost V 1 base and J 0 bases, with 18 bases left between them.

The TCR comes from a woman aged 30 to 39 in good health and CMV-seronegative. The chain is built from TRBV11-1 and TRBJ1-1, with D maybe TRBD1 (5 bases). What was sequenced was PBMCs. CDR3 sequence reads: CASSLGVWGERLNTEAFF. For the CDR3, the DNA is TGTGCCAGCAGCTTAGGCGTATGGGGGGAACGACTGAACACTGAAGCTTTCTTT.